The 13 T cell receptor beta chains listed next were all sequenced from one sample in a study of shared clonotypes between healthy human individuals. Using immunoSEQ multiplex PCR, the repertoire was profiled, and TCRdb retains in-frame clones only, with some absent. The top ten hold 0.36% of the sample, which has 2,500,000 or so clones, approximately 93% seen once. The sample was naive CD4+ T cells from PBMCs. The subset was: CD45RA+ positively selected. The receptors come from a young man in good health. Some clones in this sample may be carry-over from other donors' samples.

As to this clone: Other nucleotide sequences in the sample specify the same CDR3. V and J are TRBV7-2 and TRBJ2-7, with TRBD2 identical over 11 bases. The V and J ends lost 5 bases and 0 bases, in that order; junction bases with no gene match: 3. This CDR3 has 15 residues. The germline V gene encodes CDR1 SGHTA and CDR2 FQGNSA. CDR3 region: CASSLTSGSSYEQYF. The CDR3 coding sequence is TGTGCCAGCAGCCTAACTAGCGGGAGCTCCTACGAGCAGTACTTC.

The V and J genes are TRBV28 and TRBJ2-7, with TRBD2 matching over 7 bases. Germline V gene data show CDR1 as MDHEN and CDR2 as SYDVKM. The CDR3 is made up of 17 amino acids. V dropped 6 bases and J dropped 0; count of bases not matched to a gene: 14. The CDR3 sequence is CASRYGGGGSSSYEQYF. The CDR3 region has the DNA TGTGCCAGCAGATATGGGGGTGGCGGGAGTAGCTCCTACGAGCAGTACTTC.

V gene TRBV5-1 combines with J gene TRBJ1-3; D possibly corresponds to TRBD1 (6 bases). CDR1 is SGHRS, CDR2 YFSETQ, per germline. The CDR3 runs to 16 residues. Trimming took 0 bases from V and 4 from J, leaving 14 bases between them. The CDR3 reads CASSLDGPGGGNTIYF. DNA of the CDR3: TGCGCCAGCAGCTTGGATGGGCCGGGGGGCGGAAACACCATATATTTT. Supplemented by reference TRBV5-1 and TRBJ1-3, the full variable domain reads KAGVTQTPRYLIKTRGQQVTLSCSPISGHRSVSWYQQTPGQGLQFLFEYFSETQRNKGNFPGRFSGRQFSNSRSEMNVSTLELGDSALYLCASSLDGPGGGNTIYFGEGSWLTVV.

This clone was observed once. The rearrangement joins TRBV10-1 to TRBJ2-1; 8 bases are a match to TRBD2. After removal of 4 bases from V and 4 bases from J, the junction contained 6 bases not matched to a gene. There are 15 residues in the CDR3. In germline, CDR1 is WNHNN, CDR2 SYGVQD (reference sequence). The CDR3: CASSVAGRLYNEQFF. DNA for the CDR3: TGCGCCAGCAGTGTAGCGGGGCGACTTTACAATGAGCAGTTCTTC.

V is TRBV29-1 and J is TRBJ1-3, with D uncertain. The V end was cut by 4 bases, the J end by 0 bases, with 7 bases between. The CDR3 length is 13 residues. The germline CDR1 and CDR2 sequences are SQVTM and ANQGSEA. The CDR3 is CSVVSNSGNTIYF. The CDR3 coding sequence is TGCAGCGTTGTCTCGAACTCTGGAAACACCATATATTTT.

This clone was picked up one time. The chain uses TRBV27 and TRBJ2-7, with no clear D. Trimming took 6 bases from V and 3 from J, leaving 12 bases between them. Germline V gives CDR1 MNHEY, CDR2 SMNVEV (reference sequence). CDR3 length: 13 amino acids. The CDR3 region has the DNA TGTGCCAGCAGGGCCGACACTGGCTACGAGCAGTACTTC. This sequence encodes CASRADTGYEQYF.

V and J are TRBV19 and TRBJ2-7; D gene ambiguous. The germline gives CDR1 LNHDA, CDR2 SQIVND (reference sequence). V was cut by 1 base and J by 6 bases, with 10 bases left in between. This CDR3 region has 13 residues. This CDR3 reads CASSIGPRREQYF. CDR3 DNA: TGTGCCAGTAGTATAGGTCCCCGGCGCGAGCAGTACTTC.

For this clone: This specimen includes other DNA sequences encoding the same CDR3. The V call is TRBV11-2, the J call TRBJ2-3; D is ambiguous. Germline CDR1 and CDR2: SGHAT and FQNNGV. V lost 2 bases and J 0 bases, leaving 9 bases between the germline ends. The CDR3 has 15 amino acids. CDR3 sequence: CASSLRRGSTDTQYF. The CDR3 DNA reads TGTGCCAGCAGCTTACGGCGCGGAAGCACAGATACGCAGTATTTT.

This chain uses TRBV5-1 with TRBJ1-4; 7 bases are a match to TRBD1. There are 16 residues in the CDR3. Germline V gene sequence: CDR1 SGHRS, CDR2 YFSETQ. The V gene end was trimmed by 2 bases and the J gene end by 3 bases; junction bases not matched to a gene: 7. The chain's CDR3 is CASSFGQEFANEKLFF. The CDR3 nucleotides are TGCGCCAGCAGCTTTGGACAGGAGTTTGCTAATGAAAAACTGTTTTTT.

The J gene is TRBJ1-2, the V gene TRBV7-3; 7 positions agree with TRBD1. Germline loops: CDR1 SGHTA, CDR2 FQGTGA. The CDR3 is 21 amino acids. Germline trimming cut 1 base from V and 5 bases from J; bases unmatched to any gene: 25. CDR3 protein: CASSLSPGQFEAELPLYGYTF. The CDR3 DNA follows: TGTGCCAGCAGCTTAAGTCCGGGACAGTTTGAGGCGGAGTTACCCCTTTATGGCTACACCTTC.

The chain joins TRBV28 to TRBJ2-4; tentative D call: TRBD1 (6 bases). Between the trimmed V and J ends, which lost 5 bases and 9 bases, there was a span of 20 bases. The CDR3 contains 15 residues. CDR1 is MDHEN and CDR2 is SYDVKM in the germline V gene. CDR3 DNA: TGTGCCAGCAGTCAAAATTACAGAGAACAGGGCATTCAGTACTTC. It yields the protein CASSQNYREQGIQYF.

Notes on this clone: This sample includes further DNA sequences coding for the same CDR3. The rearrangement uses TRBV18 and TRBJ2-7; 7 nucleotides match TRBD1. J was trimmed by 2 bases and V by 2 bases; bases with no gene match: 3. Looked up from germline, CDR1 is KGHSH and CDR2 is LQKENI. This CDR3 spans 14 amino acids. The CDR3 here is CASSPRDRPYEQYF. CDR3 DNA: TGTGCCAGCTCACCAAGGGACAGACCCTACGAGCAGTACTTC.

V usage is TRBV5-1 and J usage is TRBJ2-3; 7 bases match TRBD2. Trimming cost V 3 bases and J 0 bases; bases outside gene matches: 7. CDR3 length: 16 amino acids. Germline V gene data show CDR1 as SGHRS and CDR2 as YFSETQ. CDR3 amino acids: CASSSGRAASTDTQYF. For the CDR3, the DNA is TGCGCCAGCAGCTCAGGGAGGGCCGCTAGCACAGATACGCAGTATTTT.